This is a list of T cell receptor beta chains from one sample in a study of radiotherapy plus CTLA-4 blockade in lung cancer. Measured with immunoSEQ multiplex PCR; TCRdb has only the in-frame clones, and not every one. Of roughly 39,000 clones detected, 70% to 80% appear once; the ten largest clones hold about 8.1%. The sequenced sample was peripheral blood, obtained from a patient treated with radiotherapy plus ipilimumab. These TCRs come from a human donor with non-small cell lung cancer who had stable disease on radiotherapy plus ipilimumab. Each CDR3 is given with its conserved first and last residue. A D gene is named only where the DNA matches it firmly. Clone size appears in some rows only: once, few, many, or a class for an expanded clone.

>.|.|TRBJ1-6|TRBV30
TGTGCCTGGAGTGCGGGTAGGGGGGATAATTCACCCCTCCACTTT
CAWSAGRGDNSPLHF
>.|TRBD2|TRBJ2-5|TRBV5-1
TGCGCCAGCAGCTTGGCCGGACTAGCGAAGGACGAGACCCAGTACTTC
CASSLAGLAKDETQYF
>once|.|TRBJ1-2|TRBV6-5
TGTGCCAGCAGCCTAAGGGGCTATGGCTACACCTTC
CASSLRGYGYTF
>.|.|TRBJ2-1|TRBV11-3
TGTGCCAGCAGTTATAGGGGTGGGGATGAGCAGTTCTTC
CASSYRGGDEQFF
>.|.|TRBJ1-1|TRBV5-4
TGTGCCAGCAGCTTGGATTTTGGGGGGACCACTGAAGCTTTCTTT
CASSLDFGGTTEAFF
>.|TRBD1|TRBJ1-3|TRBV18
TGTGCCAGCTACCGGGACAGGGGTTTTGCTGGAAACACCATATATTTT
CASYRDRGFAGNTIYF
>.|.|TRBJ1-1|TRBV6-5
TGTGCCAGCAGTTACTCAAGGCTCCGGGCTGAAGCTTTCTTT
CASSYSRLRAEAFF
>.|.|TRBJ1-1|TRBV9
TGTGCCAGCAGCGTAGCTGGAGGGGGAGACACTGAAGCTTTCTTT
CASSVAGGGDTEAFF
>once|.|TRBJ2-3|TRBV6-5
TGTGCCAGCAGTTACGCCCCTGACAGGCCAGATACGCAGTATTTT
CASSYAPDRPDTQYF
>.|TRBD2|TRBJ2-3|TRBV5-1
TGCGCCAGCAGCCTGAGCGGGGACGGCACAGATACGCAGTATTTT
CASSLSGDGTDTQYF
>.|TRBD1|TRBJ1-5|TRBV30
TGTGCCTGGGACAGGGAGAATCAGCCCCAGCATTTT
CAWDRENQPQHF
>.|.|TRBJ2-7|TRBV19
TGTGCCAGTAGTATAGGACAGGAACACTCCTACGAGCAGTACTTC
CASSIGQEHSYEQYF
>.|.|TRBJ1-1|TRBV7-8
TGTGCCAGCAGCTTTGCAGGGCAGAACACTGAAGCTTTCTTT
CASSFAGQNTEAFF
>.|.|TRBJ1-5|TRBV7-9
TGTGCCAGCAGCTTATTCACAGGGAGCAGCAATCAGCCCCAGCATTTT
CASSLFTGSSNQPQHF
>few|.|TRBJ2-1|TRBV6-5
TGTGCCAGCCGCCGAAATCAGCGGAATGAGCAGTTCTTC
CASRRNQRNEQFF
>.|.|TRBJ1-2|TRBV28
TGTGCCAGCGGCACCCCAGGGAACTATGGCTACACCTTC
CASGTPGNYGYTF
>.|TRBD1|TRBJ1-2|TRBV5-4
TGTGCCAGCAGCACCGAGGGACAGCATTATGGCTACACCTTC
CASSTEGQHYGYTF
>.|.|TRBJ1-2|TRBV19
TGTGCCAGTAGTACACTACAGGGTCGGGGCGATGGCTACACCTTC
CASSTLQGRGDGYTF
>.|.|TRBJ1-2|TRBV5-4
TGTGCCAGCAGCCTGAGACAGCGAGCTAACTATGGCTACACCTTC
CASSLRQRANYGYTF
>.|.|TRBJ2-5|TRBV29-1
TGCAGCGTTGGCCTCCAAGAGACCCAGTACTTC
CSVGLQETQYF
>.|TRBD1|TRBJ1-2|TRBV9
TGTGCCAGCAGCGTAGTCGGGACAGGAAACTATGGCTACACCTTC
CASSVVGTGNYGYTF
>.|.|TRBJ1-1|TRBV19
TGTGCCAGTAGTATAACAGGCCTGAACACTGAAGCTTTCTTT
CASSITGLNTEAFF
>.|.|TRBJ2-2|TRBV9
TGTGCCAGCAGCCCCTTGGGAACAGGGGGGGGTACCGGGGAGCTGTTTTTT
CASSPLGTGGGTGELFF
>few|TRBD1|TRBJ2-7|TRBV7-2
TGTGCCAGCAGCTTAGGAGCGGACAGGGCGTACGAGCAGTACTTC
CASSLGADRAYEQYF
>.|.|TRBJ1-5|TRBV10-2
TGCGCCAGCAGTGGTCCCGGGACCGCCTGGAGCCAGCATTTT
CASSGPGTAWSQHF
>.|.|TRBJ2-5|TRBV19
TGTGCCAGTAGTCTAGGGACAAGCCCAGAGACCCAGTACTTC
CASSLGTSPETQYF
>.|TRBD2|TRBJ2-4|TRBV7-2
TGTGCCAGCGGCGGAGGGCTAGCGGGGGGGCCGAACATTCAGTACTTC
CASGGGLAGGPNIQYF
>once|.|TRBJ1-6|TRBV11-1
TGTGCCAGCAGCTTAATGCCTCCTACGGCCTATAATTCACCCCTCCACTTT
CASSLMPPTAYNSPLHF
>few|.|TRBJ1-3|TRBV6-4
TGTGCCAGCAGTGAATTACTTCGCGTTAGCTCTGGAAACACCATATATTTT
CASSELLRVSSGNTIYF
>.|.|TRBJ1-2|TRBV7-8
TGTGCCAGCACCAACAGCATTAACTATGGCTACACCTTC
CASTNSINYGYTF
>once|.|TRBJ1-1|TRBV5-1
TGCGCCAGCAGCTTCGGAGGGATGGGAAGCACTGAAGCTTTCTTT
CASSFGGMGSTEAFF
>.|TRBD2|TRBJ2-3|TRBV15
TGTGCCACCAGCAATCTGGCTAGCGGGACAGATACGCAGTATTTT
CATSNLASGTDTQYF
>.|.|TRBJ2-3|TRBV27
TGTGCCAGCAGTCCAACACGTCGAGCGGGTCTGACGCAGTATTTT
CASSPTRRAGLTQYF
>.|.|TRBJ1-4|TRBV18
TGTGCCAGCTCACCACCGACAACTAATGAAAAACTGTTTTTT
CASSPPTTNEKLFF
>.|.|TRBJ2-5|TRBV18
TGTGCCAGCTCACAGGGCCTTCAAGAGACCCAGTACTTC
CASSQGLQETQYF
>.|.|TRBJ1-5|TRBV11-2
TGTGCCAGCAGCTTAGTACAGAATCAGCCCCAGCATTTT
CASSLVQNQPQHF
>.|.|TRBJ1-5|TRBV12-5
TGTGCTAGTGGTTTGGTAGGGAGGAAGGGGGACGTATACAATCAGCCCCAGCATTTT
CASGLVGRKGDVYNQPQHF
>.|TRBD2|TRBJ2-1|TRBV15
TGTGCCACCAGCAGAGATCCGGTAGCGGGGGAATTACAGTTCTTC
CATSRDPVAGELQFF
>.|.|TRBJ2-7|TRBV13
TGTGCCAGCAGCTTAGGCCAGGCGTCGAGCTCCTACGAGCAGTACTTC
CASSLGQASSSYEQYF
>.|.|TRBJ2-1|TRBV5-4
TGTGCCAGCTCAACGGATGGGGTCTCCTACAATGAGCAGTTCTTC
CASSTDGVSYNEQFF
>.|TRBD1|TRBJ2-5|TRBV7-2
TGTGCCAGCAGCATGGGACAGGGTTATGAGACCCAGTACTTC
CASSMGQGYETQYF
>.|.|TRBJ2-3|TRBV28
TGTGCCAGCAGCGCTACAGGAAGAAAGGCAGATACGCAGTATTTT
CASSATGRKADTQYF
>.|TRBD1|TRBJ1-1|TRBV18
TGTGCCAGCTCAACAGGGGGCACTGAAGCTTTCTTT
CASSTGGTEAFF